This T cell receptor beta chain was observed in a study of Ad26.COV2.S vaccination and SARS-CoV-2 variants. Study background: Donor allocation was to the COV1001 Ad26.COV2.S trial arm. Ad26.COV2.S shots went into the muscle once or twice, 56 days apart.

Treatment here: 15 to 20 received Ad26.COV2.S at low or high dose, single or two shots; several received placebo; per-sample allocation not given. It was on day 63 after the first vaccine or placebo injection that samples were taken. Study-wide points: Vaccinees and placebo recipients showed similar non-spike TCR breadth.

The CDR3 length is 15 residues. Germline V CDR1 and CDR2: LGHDT, YNNKEL (reference sequence). Trimming removed 2 bases at V and 1 base at J, with 6 bases between. Concerning this clone: The antigen remains unidentified.

The method was immunoSEQ multiplex PCR; TCRdb's version includes in-frame clones alone and lacks a portion of them. The sample yields roughly 680,000 clones, around 90% seen once. This chain links TRBV3-1 (or the pseudogene TRBV3-2) with TRBJ2-6; maybe TRBD2 (5 bases). The source of this sequence is a person between 18 and 65 years old who received the Ad26.COV2.S COVID-19 vaccine or a placebo. Here the sequenced sample was peripheral blood, taken in a trial of Ad26.COV2.S vaccine versus placebo. This CDR3 is CASSQSGSGANVLTF. The DNA of the CDR3 is TGTGCCAGCAGCCAATCGGGGTCTGGGGCCAACGTCCTGACTTTC.